This T cell receptor beta chain was obtained from a study of persistence of HIV-infected CD4 T cells. Study details: Multiple blood draws of up to 180 mL, except a couple of donors with single leukapheresis.

This clone was observed a few times. Its antigen remains unidentified. The stimulus was lysate of CMV-infected fibroblasts, approximately 9.6 ug/mL. Sorting of responding CD4+ T cells relied on upregulated CD40 ligand together with CD69. The libraries were made with immunoSEQ version 4 in survey mode. Assay used: immunoSEQ multiplex PCR; TCRdb lists only in-frame clones, some missing. Of fewer than 20,000 clones listed, more than 75% are singletons. The V gene's germline CDR1 is SGHVS and CDR2 FQNEAQ. This CDR3 is built from 14 residues. Trimming stripped 1 base from V and 7 bases from J, with 8 bases between. Study outcomes and limitations: CMV- and Gag-responding cells had lower TCRbeta richness than CD3/CD28-responding cells.

The rearrangement links TRBV7-8 to TRBJ1-6, with a weak D call TRBD1 (5 bases). Sample: CD4+ T cells sorted from PBMCs after approximately 19-hour stimulation, taken from a patient who received antiretroviral therapy. The clonotype originates from an adult man with HIV who was CMV-seropositive. CDR3 nucleotides: TGTGCCAGCAGCTTAGTGGGGGTCAATTCACCCCTCCACTTT. The encoded protein is CASSLVGVNSPLHF. The entire variable domain, with the rest obtained from reference TRBV7-8 and TRBJ1-6, is as follows: GAGVSQSPRYKVAKRGQDVALRCDPISGHVSLFWYQQALGQGPEFLTYFQNEAQLDKSGLPSDRFFAERPEGSVSTLKIQRTQQEDSAVYLCASSLVGVNSPLHFGNGTRLTVT.